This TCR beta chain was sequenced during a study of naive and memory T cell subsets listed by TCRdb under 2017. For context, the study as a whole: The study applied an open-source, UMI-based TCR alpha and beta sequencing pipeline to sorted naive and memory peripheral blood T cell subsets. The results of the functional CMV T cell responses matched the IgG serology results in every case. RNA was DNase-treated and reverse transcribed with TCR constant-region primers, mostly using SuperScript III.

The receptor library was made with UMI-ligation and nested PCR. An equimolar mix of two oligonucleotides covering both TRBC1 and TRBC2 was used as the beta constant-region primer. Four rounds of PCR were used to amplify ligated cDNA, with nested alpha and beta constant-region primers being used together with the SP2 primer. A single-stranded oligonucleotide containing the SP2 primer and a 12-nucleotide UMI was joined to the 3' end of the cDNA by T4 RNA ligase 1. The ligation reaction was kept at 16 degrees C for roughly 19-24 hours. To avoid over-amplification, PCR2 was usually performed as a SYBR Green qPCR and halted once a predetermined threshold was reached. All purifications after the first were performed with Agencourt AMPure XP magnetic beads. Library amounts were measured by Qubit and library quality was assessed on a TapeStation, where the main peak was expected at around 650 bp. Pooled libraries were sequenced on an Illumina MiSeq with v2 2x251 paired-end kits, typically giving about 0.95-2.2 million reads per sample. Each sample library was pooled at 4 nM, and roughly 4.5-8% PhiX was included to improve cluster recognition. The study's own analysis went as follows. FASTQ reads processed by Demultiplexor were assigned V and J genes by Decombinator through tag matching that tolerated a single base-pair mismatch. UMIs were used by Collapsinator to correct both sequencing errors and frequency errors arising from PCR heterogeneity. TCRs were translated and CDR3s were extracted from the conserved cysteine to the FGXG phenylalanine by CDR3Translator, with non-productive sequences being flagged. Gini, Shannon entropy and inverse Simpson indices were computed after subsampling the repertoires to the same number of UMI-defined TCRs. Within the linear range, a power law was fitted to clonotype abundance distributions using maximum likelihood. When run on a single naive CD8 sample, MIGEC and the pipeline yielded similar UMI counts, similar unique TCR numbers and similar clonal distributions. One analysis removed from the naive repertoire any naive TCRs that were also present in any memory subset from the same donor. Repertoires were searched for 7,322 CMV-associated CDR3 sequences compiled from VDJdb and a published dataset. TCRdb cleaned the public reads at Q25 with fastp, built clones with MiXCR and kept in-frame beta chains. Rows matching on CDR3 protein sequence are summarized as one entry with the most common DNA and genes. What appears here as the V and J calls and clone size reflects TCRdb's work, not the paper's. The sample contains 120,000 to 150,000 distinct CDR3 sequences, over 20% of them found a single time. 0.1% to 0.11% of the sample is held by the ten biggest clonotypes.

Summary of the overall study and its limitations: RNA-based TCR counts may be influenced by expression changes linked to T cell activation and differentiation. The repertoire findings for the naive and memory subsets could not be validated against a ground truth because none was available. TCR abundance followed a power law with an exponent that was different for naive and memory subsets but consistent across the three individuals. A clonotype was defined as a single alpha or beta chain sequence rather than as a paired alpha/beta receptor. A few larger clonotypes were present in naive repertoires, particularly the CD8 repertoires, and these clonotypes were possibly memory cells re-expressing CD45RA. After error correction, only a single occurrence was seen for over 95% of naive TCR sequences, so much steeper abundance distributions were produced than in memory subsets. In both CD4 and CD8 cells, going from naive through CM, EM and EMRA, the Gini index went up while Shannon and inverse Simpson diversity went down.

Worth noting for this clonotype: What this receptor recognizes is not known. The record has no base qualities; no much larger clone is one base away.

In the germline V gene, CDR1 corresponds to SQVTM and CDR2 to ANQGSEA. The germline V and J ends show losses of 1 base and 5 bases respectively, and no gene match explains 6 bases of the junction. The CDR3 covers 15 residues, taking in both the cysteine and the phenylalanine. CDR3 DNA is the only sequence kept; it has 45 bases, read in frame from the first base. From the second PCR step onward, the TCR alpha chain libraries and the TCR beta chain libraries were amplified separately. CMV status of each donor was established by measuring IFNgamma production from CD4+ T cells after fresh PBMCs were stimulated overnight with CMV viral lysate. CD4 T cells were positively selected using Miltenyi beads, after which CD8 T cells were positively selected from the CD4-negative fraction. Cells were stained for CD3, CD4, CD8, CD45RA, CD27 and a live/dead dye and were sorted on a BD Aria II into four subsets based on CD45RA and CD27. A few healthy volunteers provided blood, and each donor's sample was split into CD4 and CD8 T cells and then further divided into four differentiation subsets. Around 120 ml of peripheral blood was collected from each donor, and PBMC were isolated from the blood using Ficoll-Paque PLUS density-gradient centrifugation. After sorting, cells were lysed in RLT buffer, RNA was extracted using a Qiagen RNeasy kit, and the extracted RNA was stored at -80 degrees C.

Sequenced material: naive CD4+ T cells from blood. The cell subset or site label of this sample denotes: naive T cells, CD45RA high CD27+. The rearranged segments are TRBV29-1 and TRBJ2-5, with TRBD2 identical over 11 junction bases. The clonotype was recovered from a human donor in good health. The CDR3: CSVEAIAGGPETQYF. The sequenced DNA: TGCAGCGTTGAAGCGATAGCGGGAGGGCCTGAGACCCAGTACTTC.